The T cell receptor beta chain under discussion was sequenced for a study of T cell changes during pregnancy in multiple sclerosis. Libraries were prepared by immunoSEQ multiplex PCR; TCRdb keeps only in-frame clonotypes and omits some of them. The sample consists of fewer than 45,000 clones, roughly nine tenths of them appearing once. The V gene end was trimmed by 7 bases and the J gene end by 8 bases; junction bases not matched to a gene: 3. From germline, CDR1 is MDHEN and CDR2 SYDVKM. This CDR3 region has 11 residues. The chain carries TRBV28 and TRBJ1-2, with 8 bases matching TRBD1. The receptor was isolated from a female donor in good health, enrolled as a control in a pregnancy study. The sample consisted of CD4+ T cells from peripheral blood mononuclear cells, taken in the third trimester of pregnancy. CDR3 sequence reads: CASTDRDGYTF. The DNA of the CDR3 is TGTGCCAGCACGGACAGGGACGGCTACACCTTC.